The clone carrying this T cell receptor beta chain appeared once. Libraries were prepared by immunoSEQ multiplex PCR; TCRdb keeps only in-frame clonotypes and omits some of them. The sample shows about 210,000 clones, 87% of them seen only once. Germline V CDR1 and CDR2: MNHEY, SMNVEV (reference sequence). V lost 5 bases and J lost 3, with 14 bases in between. This CDR3 is 14 amino acids long. This specimen belongs to a study of blood T cell repertoires in COVID-19. Study-wide background: T cells, B-cell-depleted T cells, or PBMCs supplied cDNA or gDNA.

The chain is built from TRBV27 and TRBJ2-7; tentatively, D is TRBD1 (6 bases). This sequence originates from a man younger than 35 with acute COVID-19. Sequenced sample: PBMCs or T cells enriched from blood (not recorded which). The CDR3 loop reads CASSPQGNHYEQYF. The CDR3 coding sequence is TGTGCCAGCAGTCCCCAGGGGAACCACTACGAGCAGTACTTC.